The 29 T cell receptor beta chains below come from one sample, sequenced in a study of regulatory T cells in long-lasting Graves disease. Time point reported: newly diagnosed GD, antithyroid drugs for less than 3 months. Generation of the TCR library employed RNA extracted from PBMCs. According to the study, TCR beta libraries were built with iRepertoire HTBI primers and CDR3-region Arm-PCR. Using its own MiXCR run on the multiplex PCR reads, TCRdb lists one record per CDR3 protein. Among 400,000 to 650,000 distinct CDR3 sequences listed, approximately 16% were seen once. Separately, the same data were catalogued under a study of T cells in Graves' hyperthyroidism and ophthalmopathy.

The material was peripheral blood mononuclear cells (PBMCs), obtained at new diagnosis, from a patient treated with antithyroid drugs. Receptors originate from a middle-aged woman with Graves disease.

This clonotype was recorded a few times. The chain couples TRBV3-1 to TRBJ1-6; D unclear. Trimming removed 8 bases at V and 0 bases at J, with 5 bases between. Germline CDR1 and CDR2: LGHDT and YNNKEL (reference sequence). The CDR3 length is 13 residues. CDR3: CASGASYNSPLHF. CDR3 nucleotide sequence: TGTGCCAGCGGAGCCTCCTATAATTCACCCCTCCACTTT.

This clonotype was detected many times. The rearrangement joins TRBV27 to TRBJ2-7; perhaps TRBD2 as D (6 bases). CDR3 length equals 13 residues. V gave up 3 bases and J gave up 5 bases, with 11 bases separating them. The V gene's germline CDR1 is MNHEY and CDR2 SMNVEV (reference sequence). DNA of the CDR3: TGTGCCAGCAGTTTCGGGGGTTCTGACGAGCAGTACTTC. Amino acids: CASSFGGSDEQYF.

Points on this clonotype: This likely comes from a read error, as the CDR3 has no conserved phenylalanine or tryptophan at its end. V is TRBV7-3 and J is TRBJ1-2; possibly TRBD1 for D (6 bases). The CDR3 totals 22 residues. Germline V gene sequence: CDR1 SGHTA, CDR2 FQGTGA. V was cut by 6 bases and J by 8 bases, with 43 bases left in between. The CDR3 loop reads CASSLPPTGPPQGRSRSWGYTS. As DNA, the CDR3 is TGTGCCAGCAGTCTTCCGCCGACAGGCCCCCCCCAAGGGCGCAGTCGTTCTTGGGGCTACACCTCC.

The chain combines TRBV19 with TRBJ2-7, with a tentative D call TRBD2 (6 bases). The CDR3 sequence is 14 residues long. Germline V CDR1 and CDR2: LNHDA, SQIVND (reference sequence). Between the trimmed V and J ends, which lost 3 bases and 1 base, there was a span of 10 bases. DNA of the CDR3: TGTGCCAGTAGTATGTATGCGGGGTCCTACGAGCAGTACTTC. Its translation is CASSMYAGSYEQYF.

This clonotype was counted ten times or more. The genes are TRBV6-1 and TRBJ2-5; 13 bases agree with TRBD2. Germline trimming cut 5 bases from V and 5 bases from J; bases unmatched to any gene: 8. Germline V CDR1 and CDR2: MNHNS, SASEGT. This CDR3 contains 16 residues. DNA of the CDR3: TGTGCCAGCAGTCGAGTTACTAGCGGGGGGGCGGAGACCCAGTACTTC. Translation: CASSRVTSGGAETQYF.

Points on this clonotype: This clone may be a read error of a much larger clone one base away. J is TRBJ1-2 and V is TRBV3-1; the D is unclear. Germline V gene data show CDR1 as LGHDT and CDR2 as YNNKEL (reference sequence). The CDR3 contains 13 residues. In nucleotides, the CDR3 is TGTGCCAGCAGCCACGGACCAACCTATGGCCACACCTTC. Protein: CASSHGPTYGHTF.

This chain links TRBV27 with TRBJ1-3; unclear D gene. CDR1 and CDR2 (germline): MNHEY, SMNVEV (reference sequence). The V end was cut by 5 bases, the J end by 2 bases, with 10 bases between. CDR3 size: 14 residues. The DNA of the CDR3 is TGTGCCAGCAGTCCTCAGGATGCTGGAAACACCATATATTTT. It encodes CASSPQDAGNTIYF.

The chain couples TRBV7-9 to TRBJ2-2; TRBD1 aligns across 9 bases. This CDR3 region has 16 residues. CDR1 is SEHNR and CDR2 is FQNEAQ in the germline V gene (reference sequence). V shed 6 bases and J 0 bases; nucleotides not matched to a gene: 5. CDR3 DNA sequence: TGTGCCAGCAGGGTAACAGGGGGCGCGAACACCGGGGAGCTGTTTTTT. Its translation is CASRVTGGANTGELFF.

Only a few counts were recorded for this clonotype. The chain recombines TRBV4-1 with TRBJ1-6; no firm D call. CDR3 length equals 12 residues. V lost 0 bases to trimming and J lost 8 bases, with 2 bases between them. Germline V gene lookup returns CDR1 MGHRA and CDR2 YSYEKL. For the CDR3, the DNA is TGCGCCAGCAGCCAAGAATATTCACCCCTCCACTTT. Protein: CASSQEYSPLHF.

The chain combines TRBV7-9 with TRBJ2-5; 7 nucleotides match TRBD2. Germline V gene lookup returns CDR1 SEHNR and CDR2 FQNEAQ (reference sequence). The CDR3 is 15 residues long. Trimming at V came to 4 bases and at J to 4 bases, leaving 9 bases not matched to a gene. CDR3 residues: CASSSGLTQGETQYF. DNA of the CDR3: TGTGCCAGCAGCTCGGGACTAACCCAGGGAGAGACCCAGTACTTC.

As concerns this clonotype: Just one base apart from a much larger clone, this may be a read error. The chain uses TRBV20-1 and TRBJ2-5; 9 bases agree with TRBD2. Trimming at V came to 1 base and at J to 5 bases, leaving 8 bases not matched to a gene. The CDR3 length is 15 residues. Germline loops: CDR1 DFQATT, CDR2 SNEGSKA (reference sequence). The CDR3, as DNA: TGCAGTGCTAGAGGGCTAGCGGGGAGGTATGAGACCCAGTACTTC. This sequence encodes CSARGLAGRYETQYF.

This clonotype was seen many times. The CDR3 sequence: CASSHRTYEAFF. Here the CDR3 DNA reads TGTGCCAGCAGCCACCGGACATATGAAGCTTTCTTT. J is TRBJ1-1 and V is TRBV3-1; perhaps TRBD1 as D (5 bases). The CDR3 contains 12 residues. Between the trimmed V and J ends, which lost 3 bases and 7 bases, there was a span of 9 bases. Germline lookup yields CDR1 LGHDT and CDR2 YNNKEL (reference sequence).

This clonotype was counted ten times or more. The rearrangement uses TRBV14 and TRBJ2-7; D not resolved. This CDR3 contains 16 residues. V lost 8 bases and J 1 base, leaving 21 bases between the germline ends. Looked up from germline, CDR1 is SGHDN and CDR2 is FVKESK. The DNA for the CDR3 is TGTGCCAGCCGACCGTCTTGGCCCCTCGGTTCCTACGAGCAGTACTTC. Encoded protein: CASRPSWPLGSYEQYF. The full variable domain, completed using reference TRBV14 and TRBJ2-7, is EAGVTQFPSHSVIEKGQTVTLRCDPISGHDNLYWYRRVMGKEIKFLLHFVKESKQDESGMPNNRFLAERTGGTYSTLKVQPAELEDSGVYFCASRPSWPLGSYEQYFGPGTRLTVT.

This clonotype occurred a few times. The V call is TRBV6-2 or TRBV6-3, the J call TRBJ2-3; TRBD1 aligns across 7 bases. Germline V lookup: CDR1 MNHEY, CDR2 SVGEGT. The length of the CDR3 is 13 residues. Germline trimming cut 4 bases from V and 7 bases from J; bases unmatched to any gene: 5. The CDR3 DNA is TGTGCCAGCAGTTTGACAGGGCCAAATACGCAGTATTTT. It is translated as CASSLTGPNTQYF.

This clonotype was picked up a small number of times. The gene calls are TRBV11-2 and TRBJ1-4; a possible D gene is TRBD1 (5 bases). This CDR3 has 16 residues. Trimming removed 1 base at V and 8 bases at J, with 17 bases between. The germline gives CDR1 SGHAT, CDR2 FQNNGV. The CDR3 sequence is CASSLGVGALEEKLFF. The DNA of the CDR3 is TGTGCCAGCAGCTTAGGAGTCGGGGCATTAGAAGAAAAACTGTTTTTT.

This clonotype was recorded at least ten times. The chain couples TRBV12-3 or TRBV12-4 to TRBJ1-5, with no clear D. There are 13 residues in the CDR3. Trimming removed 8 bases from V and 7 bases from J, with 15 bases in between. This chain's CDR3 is CASLKERRQPQHF. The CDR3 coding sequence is TGTGCCAGCCTCAAGGAAAGGCGGCAGCCCCAGCATTTT.

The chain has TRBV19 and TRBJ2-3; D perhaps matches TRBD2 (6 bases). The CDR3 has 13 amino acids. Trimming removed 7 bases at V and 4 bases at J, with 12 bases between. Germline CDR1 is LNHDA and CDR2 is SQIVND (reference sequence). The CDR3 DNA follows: TGTGCCAGTAAGACCTCGGGGGCAGATACGCAGTATTTT. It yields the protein CASKTSGADTQYF.

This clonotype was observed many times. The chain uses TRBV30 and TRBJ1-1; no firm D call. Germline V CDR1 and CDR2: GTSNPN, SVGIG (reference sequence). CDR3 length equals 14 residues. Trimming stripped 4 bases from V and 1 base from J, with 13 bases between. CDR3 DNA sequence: TGTGCCTGGAAGGCCGTCGATAGGAACACTGAAGCTTTCTTT. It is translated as CAWKAVDRNTEAFF.

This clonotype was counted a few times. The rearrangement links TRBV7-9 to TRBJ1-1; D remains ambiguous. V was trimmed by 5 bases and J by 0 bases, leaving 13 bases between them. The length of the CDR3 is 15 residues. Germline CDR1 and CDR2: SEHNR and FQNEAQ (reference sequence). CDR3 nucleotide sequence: TGTGCCAGCAGCCCCCAGGTGTATGTGAACACTGAAGCTTTCTTT. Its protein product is CASSPQVYVNTEAFF.

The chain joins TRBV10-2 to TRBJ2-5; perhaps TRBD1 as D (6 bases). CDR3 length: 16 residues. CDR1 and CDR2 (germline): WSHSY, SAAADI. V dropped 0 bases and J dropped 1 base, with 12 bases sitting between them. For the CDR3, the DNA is TGCGCCAGCAGTGAGTCAGCTAGGGGGACCCAAGAGACCCAGTACTTC. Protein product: CASSESARGTQETQYF.

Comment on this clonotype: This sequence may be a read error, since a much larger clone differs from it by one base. The CDR3 spells CASSQAGAMNTEAFF. CDR3 sequence (DNA): TGTGCCAGCAGCCAAGCCGGGGCCATGAACACTGAAGCTTTCTTT. J is TRBJ1-1 and V is TRBV5-4, with D possibly TRBD1 on 5 matching bases. The germline CDR1 and CDR2 sequences are SGHNT and YYREEE (reference sequence). Trimming removed 4 bases at V and 0 bases at J, with 13 bases between. The CDR3 contains 15 residues.

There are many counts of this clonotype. The CDR3 DNA is TGTGCCAGCAGTAGGAGGATTACAGATACGCAGTATTTT. Translated: CASSRRITDTQYF. This chain joins TRBV6-1 and TRBJ2-3; D may be TRBD2 (5 bases). This CDR3 spans 13 amino acids. From germline, CDR1 is MNHNS and CDR2 SASEGT. V gave up 5 bases and J gave up 3 bases, with 9 bases separating them.

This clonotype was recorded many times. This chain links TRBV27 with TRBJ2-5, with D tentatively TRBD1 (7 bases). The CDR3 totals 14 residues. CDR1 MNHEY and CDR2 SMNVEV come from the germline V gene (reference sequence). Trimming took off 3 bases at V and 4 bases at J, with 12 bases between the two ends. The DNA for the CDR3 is TGTGCCAGCAGTTTTTCAGGGGGGCGAGAGACCCAGTACTTC. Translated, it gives CASSFSGGRETQYF.

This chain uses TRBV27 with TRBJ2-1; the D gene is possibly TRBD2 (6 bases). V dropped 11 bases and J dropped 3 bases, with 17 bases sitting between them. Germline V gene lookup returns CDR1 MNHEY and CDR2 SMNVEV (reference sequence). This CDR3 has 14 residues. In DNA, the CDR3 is TGTGCCTGGAGTGTACGGGGACTCTACAATGAGCAGTTCTTC. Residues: CAWSVRGLYNEQFF.

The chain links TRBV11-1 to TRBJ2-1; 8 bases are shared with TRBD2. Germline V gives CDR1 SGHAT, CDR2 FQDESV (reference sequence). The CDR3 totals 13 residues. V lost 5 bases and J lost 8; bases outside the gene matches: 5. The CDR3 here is CASSPIAGYEQFF. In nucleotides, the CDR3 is TGTGCCAGCAGCCCGATAGCGGGATATGAGCAGTTCTTC. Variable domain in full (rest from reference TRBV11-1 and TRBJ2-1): EAEVAQSPRYKITEKSQAVAFWCDPISGHATLYWYRQILGQGPELLVQFQDESVVDDSQLPKDRFSAERLKGVDSTLKIQPAELGDSAMYLCASSPIAGYEQFFGPGTRLTVL.

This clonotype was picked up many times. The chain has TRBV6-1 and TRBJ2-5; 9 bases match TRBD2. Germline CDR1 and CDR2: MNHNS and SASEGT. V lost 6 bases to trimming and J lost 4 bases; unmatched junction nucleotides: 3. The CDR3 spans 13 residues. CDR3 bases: TGTGCCAGCAGGCTTAGCGGGGGAGAGACCCAGTACTTC. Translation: CASRLSGGETQYF.

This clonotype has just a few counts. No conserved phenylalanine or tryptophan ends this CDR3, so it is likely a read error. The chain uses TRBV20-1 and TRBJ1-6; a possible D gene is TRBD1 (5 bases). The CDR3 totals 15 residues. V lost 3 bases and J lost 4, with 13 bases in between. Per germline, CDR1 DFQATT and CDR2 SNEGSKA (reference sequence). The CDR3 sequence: CSARMGEGYNSPLHS. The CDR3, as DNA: TGCAGTGCTAGGATGGGAGAGGGGTATAATTCACCCCTCCACTCT.

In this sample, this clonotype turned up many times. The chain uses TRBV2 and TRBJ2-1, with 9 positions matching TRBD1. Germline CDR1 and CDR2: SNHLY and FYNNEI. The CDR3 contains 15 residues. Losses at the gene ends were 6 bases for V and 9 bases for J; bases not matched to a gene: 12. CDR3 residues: CASSVDRGGLGEQFF. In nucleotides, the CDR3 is TGTGCCAGCAGCGTGGACAGGGGCGGCTTAGGTGAGCAGTTCTTC.

The CDR3 DNA is TGTGCCAGCAGCTTACCGGGGAGGCCGAGTAATGAGCAGTTCTTC. This encodes CASSLPGRPSNEQFF. The chain couples TRBV7-9 to TRBJ2-7; D perhaps matches TRBD2 (6 bases). TRBJ2-1 matches the DNA end more closely, so the J call is doubtful. Germline CDR1 is SEHNR and CDR2 is FQNEAQ (reference sequence). The CDR3 covers 15 residues.